A single sample gave rise to the 23 T cell receptor beta chains below, sequenced in a study of blood T cell repertoires in COVID-19. Some clones are missing from TCRdb's copy, which holds only in-frame ones; the method was immunoSEQ multiplex PCR. The data contain approximately 130,000 clones, approximately 71% of them singletons. Source material: peripheral blood. The receptors derive from a woman in her 70s with acute or convalescent COVID-19.

This clone was counted only a few times. The sample contains more than one DNA sequence encoding this CDR3. V usage is TRBV5-1 and J usage is TRBJ2-5; 7 positions agree with TRBD1. The ends lost 4 bases at V and 1 base at J; junction bases unmatched: 4. This CDR3 has 14 amino acids. Germline V gene lookup returns CDR1 SGHRS and CDR2 YFSETQ. The CDR3: CASSPRTGQETQYF. As DNA, the CDR3 is TGCGCCAGCAGCCCCCGGACAGGCCAAGAGACCCAGTACTTC.

This chain links TRBV6-1 with TRBJ1-2, with D unresolved. Germline V gives CDR1 MNHNS, CDR2 SASEGT. The CDR3 is 13 amino acids. V lost 3 bases and J lost 4, with 9 bases in between. CDR3 bases: TGTGCCAGCAGTGATCCGGGAGCCTATGGCTACACCTTC. It specifies CASSDPGAYGYTF.

This clone has a handful of counts. V is TRBV28 and J is TRBJ2-3, with a weak D call TRBD2 (6 bases). Germline V gene lookup returns CDR1 MDHEN and CDR2 SYDVKM. Trimming cost V 4 bases and J 2 bases, with 16 bases left between them. The CDR3 is 16 amino acids. In DNA form, the CDR3 reads TGTGCCAGCAGTTCCTCGGGACTCCTTAACACAGATACGCAGTATTTT. The encoded protein is CASSSSGLLNTDTQYF.

CDR3 nucleotides: TGTGCCACCAGGGAGACGGGAGGGGGTCAGCCCCAGCATTTT. Translation gives CATRETGGGQPQHF. The chain uses TRBV15 and TRBJ1-5; D may be TRBD1 (6 bases). Germline CDR1 reads LNHNV; CDR2 reads YYDKDF (reference sequence). There are 14 residues in the CDR3. V dropped 6 bases and J dropped 6 bases, with 15 bases sitting between them. The full variable domain, in which reference TRBV15 and TRBJ1-5 provide the parts outside the CDR3, is DAMVIQNPRYQVTQFGKPVTLSCSQTLNHNVMYWYQQKSSQAPKLLFHYYDKDFNNEADTPDNFQSRRPNTSFCFLDIRSPGLGDTAMYLCATRETGGGQPQHFGDGTRLSIL.

This sequence joins TRBV19 and TRBJ2-5, with D possibly TRBD2 on 5 matching bases. Germline V gene data show CDR1 as LNHDA and CDR2 as SQIVND (reference sequence). CDR3 length equals 16 residues. Trimming shortened V by 1 base and J by 5 bases, and 17 bases separated the two germline ends. DNA for the CDR3: TGTGCCAGTAGTATAGGAGGATTAGGGAGCGGTGAGACCCAGTACTTC. Translating gives CASSIGGLGSGETQYF.

This rearrangement joins TRBV29-1 to TRBJ1-3, with TRBD1 matching over 8 bases. CDR1 and CDR2 from the germline V gene are SQVTM and ANQGSEA. The CDR3 length is 13 residues. After removal of 7 bases from V and 2 bases from J, the junction contained 4 bases not matched to a gene. This CDR3 reads CSGTQGAGNTIYF. The CDR3, as DNA: TGCAGCGGGACACAGGGGGCTGGAAACACCATATATTTT.

The rearrangement links TRBV5-6 to TRBJ2-1, with TRBD1 as a possible D gene (6 bases). Looked up from germline, CDR1 is SGHDT and CDR2 is YYEEEE. V gave up 2 bases and J gave up 6 bases, with 15 bases separating them. This CDR3 is 15 amino acids long. The CDR3 here is CASSLMGTPSNEQFF. CDR3 bases: TGTGCCAGCAGCTTAATGGGGACACCCTCCAATGAGCAGTTCTTC.

This clone was seen a few times. The chain uses TRBV29-1 and TRBJ2-2; 8 nucleotides agree with TRBD1. The trim removed 4 bases at V and 3 bases at J, leaving 25 bases unmatched. Germline values: CDR1 SQVTM, CDR2 ANQGSEA. The CDR3 extends over 21 amino acids. The CDR3 sequence is CSVGSTLWVPTGGKDTGELFF. In nucleotides, the CDR3 is TGCAGCGTTGGTTCCACCCTGTGGGTGCCTACAGGGGGGAAAGACACCGGGGAGCTGTTTTTT.

The chain employs TRBV6-5 and TRBJ2-2; D gene unclear. The CDR3 consists of 13 residues. CDR1 and CDR2 from the germline V gene are MNHEY and SVGAGI. V gave up 4 bases and J gave up 2 bases, with 5 bases separating them. CDR3 nucleotide sequence: TGTGCCAGCAGTTTTAGTAACACCGGGGAGCTGTTTTTT. Its translation is CASSFSNTGELFF.

The chain combines TRBV18 with TRBJ1-2; 7 bases are a match to TRBD1. Unmatched junction bases numbered 14, after V lost 4 bases and J lost 3 bases. The V gene's germline CDR1 is KGHSH and CDR2 LQKENI. This CDR3 contains 17 residues. Here the CDR3 DNA reads TGTGCCAGCTCACTTGTTGCGGGGACAGCGGGGGACTATGGCTACACCTTC. Amino acids: CASSLVAGTAGDYGYTF.

The CDR3 sequence is CASSQDSQEQYF. The CDR3 DNA reads as TGCGCCAGCAGCCAAGATAGCCAAGAGCAGTACTTC. The chain is built from TRBV4-3 and TRBJ2-7, with unresolved D. The germline CDR1 and CDR2 sequences are LGHNA and YSLEER. The ends were cut back, 0 bases at V and 7 bases at J, with 7 bases in the middle. There are 12 residues in the CDR3.

V usage is TRBV28 and J usage is TRBJ2-7, with D perhaps matching TRBD2 (5 bases). V was cut by 5 bases and J by 0 bases, with 17 bases left in between. The germline CDR1 and CDR2 sequences are MDHEN and SYDVKM. This CDR3 spans 16 amino acids. In nucleotides, the CDR3 is TGTGCCAGCAGTGGGGAAGGAGGTAGCGCCTCCTACGAGCAGTACTTC. This codes for CASSGEGGSASYEQYF. Combining the CDR3 with reference TRBV28 and TRBJ2-7 gives the whole variable domain DVKVTQSSRYLVKRTGEKVFLECVQDMDHENMFWYRQDPGLGLRLIYFSYDVKMKEKGDIPEGYSVSREKKERFSLILESASTNQTSMYLCASSGEGGSASYEQYFGPGTRLTVT.

The chain is built from TRBV9 and TRBJ2-2, with a tentative D call TRBD1 (5 bases). V dropped 0 bases and J dropped 4 bases, with 7 bases sitting between them. Germline CDR1 is SGDLS and CDR2 is YYNGEE. The CDR3 is 14 amino acids. The CDR3 bases are TGTGCCAGCAGCGTAGGACAGACCACCGGGGAGCTGTTTTTT. As protein: CASSVGQTTGELFF.

This chain uses TRBV5-1 with TRBJ1-6; 7 positions agree with TRBD1. CDR1 and CDR2 from the germline V gene are SGHRS and YFSETQ. The CDR3 has 15 residues. The V and J ends lost 5 bases and 0 bases, in that order; junction bases with no gene match: 2. This CDR3 reads CASRQGSSYNSPLHF. In DNA, the CDR3 is TGCGCCAGCAGACAGGGGAGCTCCTATAATTCACCCCTCCACTTT.

This chain joins TRBV7-9 and TRBJ1-1, with D hard to call. Germline V gene sequence: CDR1 SEHNR, CDR2 FQNEAQ (reference sequence). The germline V and J ends were trimmed by 6 bases and 1 base, with 15 bases remaining between them. The CDR3 consists of 15 residues. The CDR3 DNA reads TGTGCCAGCAGGGAGGTGGGCGGTAGGAACACTGAAGCTTTCTTT. This sequence encodes CASREVGGRNTEAFF. Using reference TRBV7-9 and TRBJ1-1 for the parts outside the CDR3, the full variable domain is DTGVSQNPRHKITKRGQNVTFRCDPISEHNRLYWYRQTLGQGPEFLTYFQNEAQLEKSRLLSDRFSAERPKGSFSTLEIQRTEQGDSAMYLCASREVGGRNTEAFFGQGTRLTVV.

The chain couples TRBV4-1 to TRBJ2-3; 7 nucleotides align to TRBD2. Germline V lookup: CDR1 MGHRA, CDR2 YSYEKL. The V segment lost 2 bases and the J segment 2 bases; nucleotides outside the gene matches: 4. This CDR3 is 15 amino acids long. CDR3 in amino acids: CASSQSGTTTDTQYF. In DNA form, the CDR3 reads TGCGCCAGCAGCCAATCCGGGACTACCACAGATACGCAGTATTTT.

The rearrangement links TRBV3-1 (or the pseudogene TRBV3-2) to TRBJ1-6; 8 bases line up with TRBD1. Germline values: CDR1 LGHDT, CDR2 YNNKEL (reference sequence). The CDR3 is 16 amino acids. J was trimmed by 3 bases and V by 4 bases; bases with no gene match: 5. CDR3 DNA sequence: TGTGCCAGCAGCCTTAAAGGACAGGGCTATAATTCACCCCTCCACTTT. This translates into CASSLKGQGYNSPLHF.

In this sample, this clone turned up a few times. The genes are TRBV3-1 (or the pseudogene TRBV3-2) and TRBJ2-7; TRBD1 matches 8 bases. The J segment lost 3 bases and the V segment lost 2 bases, leaving 6 bases of the junction unmatched. The CDR3 contains 15 residues. In germline, CDR1 is LGHDT, CDR2 YNNKEL (reference sequence). The DNA for the CDR3 is TGTGCCAGCAGCCAACAGGAAGGACAGGGCTACGAGCAGTACTTC. Protein product: CASSQQEGQGYEQYF.

The chain couples TRBV2 to TRBJ2-7; 10 bases are shared with TRBD2. Germline trimming cut 0 bases from V and 0 bases from J; bases unmatched to any gene: 5. The V gene's germline CDR1 is SNHLY and CDR2 FYNNEI. The CDR3 totals 17 residues. Written as DNA, the CDR3 is TGTGCCAGCAGTGAAGCGCTAGGGACTAGCGACTCCTACGAGCAGTACTTC. Translated, it gives CASSEALGTSDSYEQYF.

The V call is TRBV29-1, the J call TRBJ2-7; perhaps TRBD2 as D (5 bases). The germline V gene encodes CDR1 SQVTM and CDR2 ANQGSEA. The CDR3 has 13 amino acids. Trimming removed 7 bases from V and 1 base from J, with 14 bases in between. CDR3 coding DNA: TGCAGCGCCTTAGGCGGGCAATCCTACGAGCAGTACTTC. This translates into CSALGGQSYEQYF.

This chain links TRBV6-5 with TRBJ2-5; 7 positions agree with TRBD1. From germline, CDR1 is MNHEY and CDR2 SVGAGI. V shed 0 bases, J shed 5 bases, and the junction held 9 bases outside the gene matches. The CDR3 runs to 16 residues. DNA of the CDR3: TGTGCCAGCAGTTACTCGAAAAGGGGGCAGAGGGAGACCCAGTACTTC. It is translated as CASSYSKRGQRETQYF.

The V and J genes are TRBV9 and TRBJ1-4; D might be TRBD1 (6 bases). This CDR3 spans 16 amino acids. The ends were cut back, 4 bases at V and 2 bases at J, with 15 bases in the middle. Germline CDR1 and CDR2: SGDLS and YYNGEE. The CDR3 DNA reads TGTGCCAGCAGCCCGGGTCAGGACAGTACTAATGAAAAACTGTTTTTT. Its protein is CASSPGQDSTNEKLFF.

The rearrangement joins TRBV5-1 to TRBJ1-1; no firm D call. Trimming shortened V by 0 bases and J by 0 bases, and 9 bases separated the two germline ends. CDR1 and CDR2 (germline): SGHRS, YFSETQ. The CDR3 consists of 15 residues. The CDR3 sequence: CASSLAGEMNTEAFF. The CDR3 region has the DNA TGCGCCAGCAGCTTGGCCGGGGAGATGAACACTGAAGCTTTCTTT.